This TCR beta chain was captured in a study of control samples from healthy donors and cancer patients. Germline loops: CDR1 LGHDT, CDR2 YNNKEL (reference sequence). The CDR3 is 13 amino acids. V was shortened by 4 bases and J by 4 bases, with 10 bases between the two germline ends. Method: immunoSEQ multiplex PCR; TCRdb's copy keeps in-frame clones and lacks some. The repertoire holds over 15,000 clones, with roughly 86% as singletons. Sequencing input: PBMCs. The chain has TRBV3-1 (or the pseudogene TRBV3-2) and TRBJ1-2, with D hard to call. The source of this sequence is a woman between 65 and 79 years old with colorectal cancer. CDR3 DNA sequence: TGTGCCAGCAGCCGCCTACCCCTCTATGGCTACACCTTC. It is translated as CASSRLPLYGYTF.